Listed below are T cell receptor beta chains from one sample, sequenced in a study of CD8+ T cells in alopecia areata. Method: immunoSEQ multiplex PCR; TCRdb's copy keeps in-frame clones and lacks some. Here the sample spans 150,000 to 200,000 clones, 50% to 75% being singletons. The sequences come from CD4+ T cells sorted from blood, collected at approximately week 61, from a patient treated with tofacitinib. These TCRs come from a human donor with alopecia areata. The CDR3 runs from the conserved cysteine through the conserved F or W. A D gene is named only where the DNA matches it firmly. A clone size is listed for some rows: how often the clone was seen (once, few, many), or a class if it is expanded.

DNA	CDR3	length	J	V	size	D
TGTGCCACCAGCGCCCGACAGGGAACGGTAACAGATACGCAGTATTTT	CATSARQGTVTDTQYF	16	TRBJ2-3	TRBV15	few	TRBD1
TGTGCCAGCTCACCAATGAGGGGGACACGAGACTACGAGCAGTACTTC	CASSPMRGTRDYEQYF	16	TRBJ2-7	TRBV18	NA	NA
TGCGCCAGCAGCCAAGATGCGGGTCAAGAGACCCAGTACTTC	CASSQDAGQETQYF	14	TRBJ2-5	TRBV4-1	NA	NA
TGCGCCAGCAGCTCACACGGGACGGGTAACACCGGGGAGCTGTTTTTT	CASSSHGTGNTGELFF	16	TRBJ2-2	TRBV4-1	NA	NA
TGTGCCAGCAGTTTATCTATCCGAGGACCCAATGAAAAACTGTTTTTT	CASSLSIRGPNEKLFF	16	TRBJ1-4	TRBV27	NA	NA
TGCGCCAGCAGTCTCACAGCTCCTAATTCACCCCTCCACTTT	CASSLTAPNSPLHF	14	TRBJ1-6	TRBV23-1	NA	NA
TGTGCCAGCAGCTTGCCGGGGAGGGAGACCCAGTACTTC	CASSLPGRETQYF	13	TRBJ2-5	TRBV5-6	NA	NA
TGCGCCAGCAGCCAAGTAGGAGGGGGGATTATTGGGGCCAACGTCCTGACTTTC	CASSQVGGGIIGANVLTF	18	TRBJ2-6	TRBV4-1	NA	NA
TGTGCCAGCAGCGGACGACAGACAGATACGCAGTATTTT	CASSGRQTDTQYF	13	TRBJ2-3	TRBV5-6	NA	NA
TGTGCCAGCTCCTTCGCCAGGGAACCTGATCAGCCCCAGCATTTT	CASSFAREPDQPQHF	15	TRBJ1-5	TRBV18	NA	NA
TGTGCCAGCAGCAAACAGGTCCAAGAGACCCAGTACTTC	CASSKQVQETQYF	13	TRBJ2-5	TRBV7-7	NA	NA
TGCAGCGTTGAGACAGGGGGCGCGGGGGAGCAGTACTTC	CSVETGGAGEQYF	13	TRBJ2-7	TRBV29-1	NA	TRBD1
TGTGCCAGCTCAAAGGGACAGAGAAATCAGCCCCAGCATTTT	CASSKGQRNQPQHF	14	TRBJ1-5	TRBV7-2	NA	TRBD1
TGTGCCAGCAGCTCGGACTACCAAGAGACCCAGTACTTC	CASSSDYQETQYF	13	TRBJ2-5	TRBV11-1	NA	NA
TGTGCCAGTAGACCCTTAGGGACAGGCGGTAATGAGCAGTTCTTC	CASRPLGTGGNEQFF	15	TRBJ2-1	TRBV19	few	TRBD1
TGTGCCAGCAGAGGGACAGGGGAACAGCCCCAGCATTTT	CASRGTGEQPQHF	13	TRBJ1-5	TRBV6-5	NA	TRBD1
TGTGCCAGCAGTTTACATGGGAGGCCTTTAAACGAGCAGTACTTC	CASSLHGRPLNEQYF	15	TRBJ2-7	TRBV28	NA	NA
TGTGCCAGCGAAGAGAACAGAGGGGGAGTCTCTCAAGAGACCCAGTACTTC	CASEENRGGVSQETQYF	17	TRBJ2-5	TRBV19	once	NA
TGCAGCGGGCTATTTTACTATGGCTACACCTTC	CSGLFYYGYTF	11	TRBJ1-2	TRBV29-1	few	NA
TGCAGCGGTACGGGACAGTTGAACACTGAAGCTTTCTTT	CSGTGQLNTEAFF	13	TRBJ1-1	TRBV29-1	NA	TRBD1
TGTGCCAGCAGTGAACGGACAGGGGGGGAGTACTTC	CASSERTGGEYF	12	TRBJ2-7	TRBV6-1	few	TRBD1
TGTGCCAGCAGCCAAGATCTTAGGGAATCTGGGGCCAACGTCCTGACTTTC	CASSQDLRESGANVLTF	17	TRBJ2-6	TRBV4-2	NA	NA
TGCAGCGGCAGGGGGTCGGAGACTGAAGCTTTCTTT	CSGRGSETEAFF	12	TRBJ1-1	TRBV29-1	many	TRBD1
TGTGCCTGGAGTGCCAACCCTGGACAGGGATATGGAAACACCATATATTTT	CAWSANPGQGYGNTIYF	17	TRBJ1-3	TRBV30	few	TRBD1
TGCGCCAGCAGTCAATTGGGGCCTAGCGGGGGAGGCCCAGATACGCAGTATTTT	CASSQLGPSGGGPDTQYF	18	TRBJ2-3	TRBV23-1	NA	TRBD2
TGCAGCGTCCCCCAGGCAGCTAACACCGGGGAGCTGTTTTTT	CSVPQAANTGELFF	14	TRBJ2-2	TRBV29-1	few	NA
TGTGCCAGCAGCCAGAGGGCCAACAACTATGGCTACACCTTC	CASSQRANNYGYTF	14	TRBJ1-2	TRBV7-2	few	NA
TGCGCCAGCAGTGTAGTTGGGACAGGGGAATCTGGCTACACCTTC	CASSVVGTGESGYTF	15	TRBJ1-2	TRBV10-2	once	TRBD1
TGTGCCAGCACGGGACAGGGGTACCAGCCCCAGCATTTT	CASTGQGYQPQHF	13	TRBJ1-5	TRBV2	once	TRBD1
TGTGCCAGCTCACCCAACAGCCTCTCTGGGGCCAACGTCCTGACTTTC	CASSPNSLSGANVLTF	16	TRBJ2-6	TRBV18	NA	NA
TGTGCCTGGAGTGTAGGTTACACTGAAGCTTTCTTT	CAWSVGYTEAFF	12	TRBJ1-1	TRBV30	NA	NA
TGTGCCTGGAGTCTTGACAGGGGGCGGTACGAGCAGTACTTC	CAWSLDRGRYEQYF	14	TRBJ2-7	TRBV30	NA	TRBD1
TGTGCCAGCAGCTTCGCAGACAACACTGAAGCTTTCTTT	CASSFADNTEAFF	13	TRBJ1-1	TRBV7-9	NA	NA
TGTGCCAGCAGCCAAGACTGGGGGGGTTCTGGCAATCAGCCCCAGCATTTT	CASSQDWGGSGNQPQHF	17	TRBJ1-5	TRBV4-2	NA	NA
TGTGCCAGCAGAGACTACAATGAGCAGTTCTTC	CASRDYNEQFF	11	TRBJ2-1	TRBV10-3	few	NA
TGTGCCAGCAGTGAAGTCGGCGGGGGTCGAGGATCACCCCTCCACTTT	CASSEVGGGRGSPLHF	16	TRBJ1-6	TRBV6-1	NA	NA
TGTGCCAGCAGCCCCCAGGGGGGAAGGACTGAAGCTTTCTTT	CASSPQGGRTEAFF	14	TRBJ1-1	TRBV5-6	NA	TRBD1
TGTGCCAGCAGGGGACAGGGAATTTGGTACTTC	CASRGQGIWYF	11	TRBJ2-4	TRBV6-6	once	TRBD1
TGTGCCAGCAGCTTAGAAGCCGAAGCCATATATGGCTACACCTTC	CASSLEAEAIYGYTF	15	TRBJ1-2	TRBV11-2	few	NA
TGCAGCGTTGGAAAGGGACAGGGGTCCTACGAGCAGTACTTC	CSVGKGQGSYEQYF	14	TRBJ2-7	TRBV29-1	NA	TRBD1
TGTGCCTGGAGTGAAGAGACCCAGTACTTC	CAWSEETQYF	10	TRBJ2-5	TRBV30	few	NA
TGCAGCGTTCACAGGGGGCTTCAAGACAATGAGCAGTTCTTC	CSVHRGLQDNEQFF	14	TRBJ2-1	TRBV29-1	NA	TRBD1
TGCAGCGTTTTGCCGGGACAGGGCTTATCTGGGGCCAACGTCCTGACTTTC	CSVLPGQGLSGANVLTF	17	TRBJ2-6	TRBV29-1	NA	TRBD1
TGTGCCAGCAGCGTAAGTCCCAGCTCCTACGAGCAGTACTTC	CASSVSPSSYEQYF	14	TRBJ2-7	TRBV9	NA	NA
TGTGCCTGGGAATCGGGACAGCCGTCTCTGCCTGGAAACACCATATATTTT	CAWESGQPSLPGNTIYF	17	TRBJ1-3	TRBV30	few	TRBD1